The present TCR beta chain was sequenced within a study of T-cell reconstitution after alpha-beta-depleted transplantation in children. General observations from the study: Roughly two months post-transplant, alpha-beta T cells reportedly originated from several hundred graft clones that had expanded. Diversity and T-cell counts at one year after transplant derived mostly from new T cells.

Worth noting for this clonotype: What it binds is not known.

Germline lookup yields CDR1 LNHDA and CDR2 SQIVND (reference sequence). V trimming: 6 bases; J trimming: 4 bases; junction bases outside the gene matches: 7. The CDR3 extends over 14 amino acids. Preparation of the TCRbeta library used unique molecular identifiers. One entry per CDR3 protein, called by TCRdb with MiXCR from the PCR reads. There are roughly 350,000 distinct CDR3 sequences in the sample; 16% occur only once, and approximately 38% lies in the top ten. The sample in question was PBMCs, mostly from graft donor cells, obtained 360 days after TCRalphabeta/CD19-depleted stem cell transplant. The V gene is TRBV19, the J gene TRBJ1-1; 8 nucleotides align to TRBD1. This receptor was obtained from a male patient between 2 and 10 years old who had a stem cell transplant for acute lymphoblastic leukemia, so the T cells may come from the graft donor. This CDR3 reads CASRRTGLRTEAFF. The CDR3 DNA is TGTGCCAGTAGGCGGACAGGGTTACGCACTGAAGCTTTCTTT.